Described below is a single TCR beta chain sequence and its context. As yet, its antigen is unknown. The CDR3 runs 14 residues. Germline V gives CDR1 SGHKS, CDR2 YYEKEE (reference sequence). V was clipped by 1 base and J by 7 bases, with 12 bases between them. Investigators reverse transcribed all isolated RNA, so they sequenced expressed TCRB transcripts. Roughly 3.6 million reads were obtained on average from naive, central memory and regulatory T cell samples. The repertoire was sequenced with immunoSEQ multiplex PCR; TCRdb's copy has only in-frame clones and lacks some. The table has 150,000 or so clones, just over 9% seen once. This entry is derived from a study of beta chain features in type 1 diabetes. Overall study findings and caveats: Because the template was cDNA, high-expressing cells might be over-represented.

By way of CD45RO/CCR7/CD25/CD127/CD95/CD27, the CD4+ regulatory, stem cell-like memory, central memory and naive cells were sorted. Sequenced input: central memory CD4+ T cells from blood. The genes are TRBV5-5 and TRBJ1-5, with no clear D. This sequence originates from a man between 18 and 29 years old in good health. The CDR3 here is CASSLTASSQPQHF. In nucleotides, the CDR3 is TGTGCCAGCAGCTTGACCGCCTCTAGCCAGCCCCAGCATTTT.